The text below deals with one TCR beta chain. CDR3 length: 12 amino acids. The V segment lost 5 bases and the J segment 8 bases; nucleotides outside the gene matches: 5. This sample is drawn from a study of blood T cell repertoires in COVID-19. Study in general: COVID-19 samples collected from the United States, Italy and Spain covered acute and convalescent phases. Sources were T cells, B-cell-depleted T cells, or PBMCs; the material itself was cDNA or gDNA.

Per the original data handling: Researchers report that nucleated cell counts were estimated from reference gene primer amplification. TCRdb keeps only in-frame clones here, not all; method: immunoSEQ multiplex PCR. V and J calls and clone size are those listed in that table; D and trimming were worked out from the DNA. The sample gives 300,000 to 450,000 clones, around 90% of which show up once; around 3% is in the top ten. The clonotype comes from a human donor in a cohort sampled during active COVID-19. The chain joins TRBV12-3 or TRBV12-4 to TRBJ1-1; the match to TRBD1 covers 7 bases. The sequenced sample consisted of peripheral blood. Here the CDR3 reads CASSLDRIEAFF. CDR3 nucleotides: TGTGCCAGCAGTCTGGACAGGATCGAAGCTTTCTTT.